Below, 32 T cell receptor beta chains from the same sample are listed, as sequenced in a study of cytomegalovirus exposure and HLA in healthy donors. This PCR relied on a set of 60 Vbeta primers and 13 Jbeta primers. TCRdb keeps only in-frame clones here, not all; method: immunoSEQ multiplex PCR. Among fewer than 200,000 clones listed, 81% were seen once. The sample comprised PBMCs. These receptors all stem from a man in his forties in good health and CMV-seropositive.

This clone was detected only a few times. V usage is TRBV7-3 and J usage is TRBJ2-3; the D gene is possibly TRBD1 (6 bases). Germline-derived CDR1 and CDR2 are SGHTA and FQGTGA. This CDR3 has 14 amino acids. V dropped 2 bases and J dropped 2 bases, with 8 bases sitting between them. Here the CDR3 DNA reads TGTGCCAGCAGCTTAGACAGGTCCACAGATACGCAGTATTTT. This gives the protein CASSLDRSTDTQYF.

This chain links TRBV6-6 with TRBJ2-7, with D possibly being TRBD1 (7 bases). Looked up from germline, CDR1 is MNHNY and CDR2 is SVGAGI (reference sequence). The CDR3 has 16 amino acids. Trimming removed 5 bases from V and 0 bases from J, with 17 bases in between. The CDR3 reads CASSGGTVPNSYEQYF. As DNA, the CDR3 is TGTGCCAGCAGTGGGGGGACAGTTCCCAACTCCTACGAGCAGTACTTC.

About this clone itself: Relative to the germline gene, one junction end is altered; a read error may explain this. The chain has TRBV5-4 and TRBJ2-2; D might be TRBD2 (6 bases). The CDR3 spans 14 residues. Per the germline V gene, CDR1 is SGHNT and CDR2 is YYREEE (reference sequence). The CDR3, as DNA: TGTGCCAGCAGCTTGGGAGGGAGGACCGGGGAGCTGCTTTTT. Encoded protein: CASSLGGRTGELLF.

The chain is built from TRBV7-9 and TRBJ2-7; 10 bases align to TRBD1. There are 15 residues in the CDR3. CDR1 is SEHNR and CDR2 is FQNEAQ in the germline V gene (reference sequence). The V gene end was trimmed by 1 base and the J gene end by 2 bases; junction bases not matched to a gene: 2. CDR3 sequence (DNA): TGTGCCAGCAGCTTAGGGACAGGGGGGACCTACGAGCAGTACTTC. Translated: CASSLGTGGTYEQYF.

The chain combines TRBV4-2 with TRBJ2-5, with 7 bases matching TRBD1. The CDR3 consists of 14 residues. The trim removed 0 bases at V and 2 bases at J, leaving 0 bases unmatched. Germline CDR1 and CDR2: LGHNA and YNFKEQ. The CDR3 loop reads CASSQDRGQETQYF. In nucleotides, the CDR3 is TGTGCCAGCAGCCAAGACAGGGGGCAAGAGACCCAGTACTTC.

This chain uses TRBV6-6 with TRBJ2-3; D perhaps matches TRBD2 (5 bases). Trimming removed 0 bases at V and 4 bases at J, with 11 bases between. The CDR3 is 15 amino acids. The germline gives CDR1 MNHNY, CDR2 SVGAGI (reference sequence). The CDR3, as DNA: TGTGCCAGCAGTTACTCCGGGTTAGCGTCAGATACGCAGTATTTT. Protein product: CASSYSGLASDTQYF.

The chain has TRBV7-9 and TRBJ2-7, with 9 bases that match TRBD2. Germline V CDR1 and CDR2: SEHNR, FQNEAQ (reference sequence). The CDR3 covers 15 residues. V lost 3 bases, J lost 4 bases, and 7 bases stayed unmatched. The CDR3 sequence is CASSLSSGRIYEQYF. The CDR3, as DNA: TGTGCCAGCAGCTTGAGTAGCGGGAGAATATACGAGCAGTACTTC. The full variable domain, in which reference TRBV7-9 and TRBJ2-7 provide the parts outside the CDR3, is DTGVSQNPRHKITKRGQNVTFRCDPISEHNRLYWYRQTLGQGPEFLTYFQNEAQLEKSRLLSDRFSAERPKGSFSTLEIQRTEQGDSAMYLCASSLSSGRIYEQYFGPGTRLTVT.

Only one count was recorded for this clone. This chain joins TRBV30 and TRBJ2-1, with D tentatively TRBD2 (6 bases). This CDR3 spans 15 amino acids. Per the germline V gene, CDR1 is GTSNPN and CDR2 is SVGIG (reference sequence). The V end was cut by 0 bases, the J end by 8 bases, with 17 bases between. CDR3 sequence: CAWSVLLLAGDEQFF. The CDR3 DNA reads TGTGCCTGGAGTGTACTTCTACTAGCTGGCGATGAGCAGTTCTTC. The full variable domain, in which reference TRBV30 and TRBJ2-1 provide the parts outside the CDR3, is SQTIHQWPATLVQPVGSPLSLECTVEGTSNPNLYWYRQAAGRGLQLLFYSVGIGQISSEVPQNLSASRPQDRQFILSSKKLLLSDSGFYLCAWSVLLLAGDEQFFGPGTRLTVL.

V is TRBV7-9 and J is TRBJ1-4; D call uncertain. This CDR3 has 15 residues. V was cut by 11 bases and J by 0 bases, with 16 bases left in between. Germline CDR1 is SEHNR and CDR2 is FQNEAQ (reference sequence). CDR3 nucleotide sequence: TGTGCCCTCGGGGAGGGCCTCACAACTAATGAAAAACTGTTTTTT. The encoded protein is CALGEGLTTNEKLFF.

This clone was observed a few times. The rearrangement links TRBV7-9 to TRBJ1-1; D possibly corresponds to TRBD1 (6 bases). The CDR3 is 15 residues long. V was pared by 1 base and J by 1 base, with 10 bases between. Per germline, CDR1 SEHNR and CDR2 FQNEAQ (reference sequence). The CDR3 loop is CASSLDLQGNTEAFF. The CDR3 region has the DNA TGTGCCAGCAGCTTAGACTTACAGGGGAACACTGAAGCTTTCTTT.

The chain carries TRBV29-1 and TRBJ2-5, with 8 bases aligning to TRBD2. CDR1 SQVTM and CDR2 ANQGSEA come from the germline V gene. The CDR3 consists of 14 residues. The junction had 5 bases not matched to a gene; V was cut back by 0 bases and J by 5 bases. CDR3 sequence: CSVEERLAGETQYF. The CDR3 region has the DNA TGCAGCGTTGAAGAGAGGCTAGCGGGCGAGACCCAGTACTTC. Full variable domain (remainder filled in from reference TRBV29-1 and TRBJ2-5): SAVISQKPSRDICQRGTSLTIQCQVDSQVTMMFWYRQQPGQSLTLIATANQGSEATYESGFVIDKFPISRPNLTFSTLTVSNMSPEDSSIYLCSVEERLAGETQYFGPGTRLLVL.

The rearrangement links TRBV7-9 to TRBJ2-1; TRBD1 aligns across 12 bases. Germline V lookup: CDR1 SEHNR, CDR2 FQNEAQ (reference sequence). The CDR3 spans 18 residues. V gave up 5 bases and J gave up 8 bases; unmatched junction bases: 16. CDR3 residues: CASSVTGTGGGVMYEQFF. CDR3 coding DNA: TGTGCCAGCAGCGTGACCGGGACAGGGGGCGGTGTGATGTATGAGCAGTTCTTC.

The chain employs TRBV6-5 and TRBJ2-1, with TRBD2 identical over 9 bases. CDR1 is MNHEY and CDR2 is SVGAGI in the germline V gene. V lost 5 bases and J lost 9; bases outside the gene matches: 11. The CDR3 has 15 amino acids. The CDR3 DNA reads TGTGCCAGCAGTCCCCAGGGGCGGGGGGGCCCTGAGCAGTTCTTC. Its protein product is CASSPQGRGGPEQFF.

The rearrangement links TRBV9 to TRBJ2-3; D unclear. The CDR3 runs 16 residues. From germline, CDR1 is SGDLS and CDR2 YYNGEE. V dropped 0 bases and J dropped 4 bases, with 15 bases sitting between them. The CDR3 bases are TGTGCCAGCAGCGTAGAGTACCATCCGAGCGCAGATACGCAGTATTTT. This codes for CASSVEYHPSADTQYF.

This clone showed up just once. The chain has TRBV5-1 and TRBJ2-7, with 12 positions matching TRBD1. CDR3 length: 15 residues. Trimming at V came to 2 bases and at J to 9 bases, leaving 9 bases not matched to a gene. Germline V CDR1 and CDR2: SGHRS, YFSETQ. The chain's CDR3 is CASSFAGTGGAGQYF. The CDR3 DNA reads as TGCGCCAGCAGCTTCGCCGGGACAGGGGGCGCCGGGCAGTACTTC.

CDR3 region: CASSHAGTRSGYGYTF. CDR3 DNA: TGTGCCAGCAGCCACGCCGGGACAAGGTCAGGTTATGGCTACACCTTC. The chain recombines TRBV14 with TRBJ1-2; tentatively, D is TRBD1 (6 bases). The CDR3 is 16 residues long. Germline CDR1 and CDR2: SGHDN and FVKESK. The V end lost 3 bases, the J end lost 5 bases, and 19 bases lay between the germline ends.

The chain uses TRBV28 and TRBJ2-7; 8 bases agree with TRBD2. Looked up from germline, CDR1 is MDHEN and CDR2 is SYDVKM. This CDR3 spans 15 amino acids. With V trimmed by 5 bases and J by 5 bases, 11 bases remained unmatched. For the CDR3, the DNA is TGTGCCAGCAGTCCAGCCATCAGCGGGAGCCACGAGCAGTACTTC. Translation: CASSPAISGSHEQYF.

This clone came up a few times. This chain uses TRBV29-1 with TRBJ2-5; D gene unclear. The J call may be faulty, since TRBJ2-7 better matches the DNA end. This CDR3 has 14 residues. Looked up from germline, CDR1 is SQVTM and CDR2 is ANQGSEA. The CDR3 here is CSVEDRGSYYEQYF. The CDR3 DNA sequence: TGCAGCGTTGAAGATCGTGGCTCATACTACGAGCAGTACTTC.

The chain carries TRBV6-5 and TRBJ2-7, with D perhaps matching TRBD1 (6 bases). The germline V and J ends were trimmed by 5 bases and 4 bases, with 12 bases remaining between them. The CDR3 runs to 13 residues. From germline, CDR1 is MNHEY and CDR2 SVGAGI. CDR3 sequence: CASSPQGFYEQYF. The CDR3 DNA reads as TGTGCCAGCAGTCCCCAGGGGTTTTACGAGCAGTACTTC.

The chain uses TRBV6-1 and TRBJ1-2; D possibly corresponds to TRBD1 (6 bases). Germline CDR1 and CDR2: MNHNS and SASEGT. The CDR3 has 13 amino acids. V lost 6 bases to trimming and J lost 3 bases, with 11 bases between them. The CDR3 bases are TGTGCCAGCAGGGACAGAGTCGACTATGGCTACACCTTC. This gives the protein CASRDRVDYGYTF.

This clone was observed a few times. The chain joins TRBV10-3 to TRBJ1-2; a possible D gene is TRBD1 (6 bases). V shed 6 bases and J shed 0 bases, with 11 bases lying between them. Germline V gene lookup returns CDR1 ENHRY and CDR2 SYGVKD. This CDR3 is 14 amino acids long. CDR3 amino acids: CAISPDSSNYGYTF. The CDR3, as DNA: TGTGCCATCAGCCCGGACAGTTCTAACTATGGCTACACCTTC.

The chain links TRBV27 to TRBJ2-2, with 8 bases fitting TRBD1. The ends lost 7 bases at V and 4 bases at J; junction bases unmatched: 11. Germline CDR1 MNHEY, CDR2 SMNVEV (reference sequence). There are 16 residues in the CDR3. The CDR3 region is CASTPGQDIRTGELFF. CDR3 nucleotide sequence: TGTGCCAGCACTCCGGGACAGGATATACGCACCGGGGAGCTGTTTTTT.

The chain joins TRBV14 to TRBJ2-1; D possibly corresponds to TRBD2 (5 bases). Germline CDR1 reads SGHDN; CDR2 reads FVKESK. V lost 4 bases to trimming and J lost 7 bases, with 20 bases between them. The CDR3 is 16 residues long. CDR3 sequence reads: CASSPPGFLIGNEQFF. In DNA, the CDR3 is TGTGCCAGCAGCCCACCGGGATTTCTTATAGGGAATGAGCAGTTCTTC.

This chain uses TRBV4-1 with TRBJ1-5, with a possible D match to TRBD1 (6 bases). The CDR3 consists of 18 residues. Trimming stripped 1 base from V and 0 bases from J, with 16 bases between. Per germline, CDR1 MGHRA and CDR2 YSYEKL. The CDR3 protein is CASSQAFTGYSSNQPQHF. As DNA, the CDR3 is TGCGCCAGCAGCCAAGCGTTCACAGGGTACTCTAGCAATCAGCCCCAGCATTTT.

This clone was detected a few times. The V gene is TRBV7-3, the J gene TRBJ2-3; 7 positions match TRBD2. The germline V gene has CDR1 SGHTA and CDR2 FQGTGA. CDR3 length: 13 amino acids. Trimming took 2 bases from V and 6 from J; bases not matched to a gene: 2. This CDR3 reads CASSLGLEDTQYF. The DNA of the CDR3 is TGTGCCAGCAGCTTAGGACTAGAGGATACGCAGTATTTT.

This clone was found a few times. CDR3 DNA: TGTGCCAGCAGCGTAGACCGGGCGGGGGGTTACAATGAGCAGTTCTTC. Translated: CASSVDRAGGYNEQFF. This chain uses TRBV9 with TRBJ2-1, with 8 bases identical to TRBD2. CDR3 length equals 16 residues. Looked up from germline, CDR1 is SGDLS and CDR2 is YYNGEE. The junction had 6 bases not matched to a gene; V was cut back by 0 bases and J by 4 bases.

The rearrangement joins TRBV5-4 to TRBJ2-3; 11 positions match TRBD2. There are 16 residues in the CDR3. Trimming at V came to 0 bases and at J to 6 bases, leaving 6 bases not matched to a gene. The germline CDR1 and CDR2 sequences are SGHNT and YYREEE (reference sequence). The CDR3 region is CASSLVSGGALDTQYF. DNA for the CDR3: TGTGCCAGCAGCTTGGTTAGCGGGGGGGCCTTGGATACGCAGTATTTT. Combining the CDR3 with reference TRBV5-4 and TRBJ2-3 gives the whole variable domain ETGVTQSPTHLIKTRGQQVTLRCSSQSGHNTVSWYQQALGQGPQFIFQYYREEENGRGNFPPRFSGLQFPNYSSELNVNALELDDSALYLCASSLVSGGALDTQYFGPGTRLTVL.

Written as DNA, the CDR3 is TGTGCCATCAGTGAGGAGGAGGACGGCTATGGCTACACCTTC. Translation: CAISEEEDGYGYTF. The rearrangement links TRBV10-3 to TRBJ1-2, with D uncertain. Trimming stripped 2 bases from V and 4 bases from J, with 11 bases between. The CDR3 consists of 14 residues. Germline-derived CDR1 and CDR2 are ENHRY and SYGVKD.

The rearrangement links TRBV11-2 to TRBJ2-5, with 11 positions matching TRBD2. In germline, CDR1 is SGHAT, CDR2 FQNNGV. The CDR3 spans 16 residues. The V gene end was trimmed by 2 bases and the J gene end by 5 bases; junction bases not matched to a gene: 7. The CDR3 protein is CASSLLAGGFGETQYF. CDR3 nucleotide sequence: TGTGCCAGCAGCTTATTAGCGGGAGGGTTCGGGGAGACCCAGTACTTC.

This clone was found once. The rearrangement joins TRBV28 to TRBJ1-5; TRBD1 might be the D (5 bases). Germline V gene sequence: CDR1 MDHEN, CDR2 SYDVKM. Trimming left V 8 bases short and J 3 bases short, with 11 bases between. The CDR3 covers 13 residues. CDR3 in amino acids: CASDSLDNQPQHF. CDR3 bases: TGTGCCAGCGACAGTCTGGACAATCAGCCCCAGCATTTT.

The V and J genes are TRBV7-8 and TRBJ2-2; TRBD2 matches at 14 bases. Germline CDR1 is SGHVS and CDR2 is FQNEAQ. This CDR3 comprises 16 residues. V was pared by 5 bases and J by 7 bases, with 6 bases of the junction left unmatched. This chain's CDR3 is CASSTRLAGGGGELFF. The CDR3 bases are TGTGCCAGCAGCACCCGACTAGCGGGAGGGGGCGGGGAGCTGTTTTTT.

This chain connects TRBV5-4 to TRBJ2-1; TRBD2 might be the D (5 bases). The germline V and J ends were trimmed by 2 bases and 5 bases, with 11 bases remaining between them. Germline loops: CDR1 SGHNT, CDR2 YYREEE (reference sequence). The CDR3 runs to 14 residues. The CDR3 loop reads CASSFAGVNNEQFF. The DNA of the CDR3 is TGTGCCAGCAGCTTCGCGGGTGTAAACAATGAGCAGTTCTTC.